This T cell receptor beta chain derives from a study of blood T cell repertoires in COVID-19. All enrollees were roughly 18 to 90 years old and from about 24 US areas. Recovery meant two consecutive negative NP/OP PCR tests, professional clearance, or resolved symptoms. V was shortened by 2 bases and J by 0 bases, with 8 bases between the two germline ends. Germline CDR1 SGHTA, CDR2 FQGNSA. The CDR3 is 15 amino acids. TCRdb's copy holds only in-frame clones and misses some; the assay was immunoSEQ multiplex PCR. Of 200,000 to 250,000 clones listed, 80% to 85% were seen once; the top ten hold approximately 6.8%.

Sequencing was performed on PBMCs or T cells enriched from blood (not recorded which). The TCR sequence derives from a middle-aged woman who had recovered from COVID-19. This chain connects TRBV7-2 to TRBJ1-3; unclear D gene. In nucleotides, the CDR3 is TGTGCCAGCAGCTTAAGTTACGGCTCTGGAAACACCATATATTTT. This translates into CASSLSYGSGNTIYF.